Shown below are 27 T cell receptor beta chains from a single sample sequenced in a study of T cells after yellow fever vaccination. In TCRdb, the 5' RACE reads were re-called with MiXCR into one record per CDR3 protein. The top ten hold around 3.5% of the sample, which has a few hundred thousand distinct CDR3 sequences, roughly 5.6% seen once. The input for sequencing was CD4+ T cells sorted from PBMCs, taken on the day of the yellow fever booster vaccination. These receptors were collected from a man between 18 and 29 years old who received the YFV17D yellow fever vaccine.

In its sample, this clonotype was seen many times. V usage is TRBV7-9 and J usage is TRBJ1-5, with TRBD1 as a possible D gene (5 bases). Between the trimmed V and J ends, which lost 1 base and 10 bases, there was a span of 17 bases. CDR3 size: 15 residues. The germline CDR1 and CDR2 sequences are SEHNR and FQNEAQ (reference sequence). For the CDR3, the DNA is TGTGCCAGCAGCTTAGGGGGGGAGGGGACCCAACCCCAGCATTTT. Its protein product is CASSLGGEGTQPQHF.

This clonotype appeared many times. This chain uses TRBV7-2 with TRBJ2-2, with D tentatively TRBD1 (5 bases). The CDR3 runs to 14 residues. CDR1 is SGHTA and CDR2 is FQGNSA in the germline V gene. V lost 0 bases, J lost 6 bases, and 8 bases lay in between. The CDR3 sequence: CASSLAGRPGELFF. As DNA, the CDR3 is TGTGCCAGCAGCTTAGCGGGGCGTCCCGGGGAGCTGTTTTTT.

This chain joins TRBV10-3 and TRBJ2-7; either TRBD1 or TRBD2 may fit D (5 bases each). Looked up from germline, CDR1 is ENHRY and CDR2 is SYGVKD. V lost 4 bases, J lost 0 bases, and 16 bases lay in between. The CDR3 is 16 amino acids. Written as DNA, the CDR3 is TGTGCCATCAGTGCCCCGGGGCAGGGAAGCTCCTACGAGCAGTACTTC. This codes for CAISAPGQGSSYEQYF.

The table lists this clonotype with many counts. The chain joins TRBV4-3 to TRBJ2-5, with TRBD1 matching over 11 bases. V lost 4 bases, J lost 4 bases, and 5 bases stayed unmatched. This CDR3 region has 15 residues. Germline V gene data show CDR1 as LGHNA and CDR2 as YSLEER. CDR3 loop: CASSPRTGGPETQYF. The CDR3 DNA follows: TGCGCCAGCAGCCCTCGGACAGGGGGCCCAGAGACCCAGTACTTC.

V gene TRBV2 combines with J gene TRBJ1-2; weak D call: TRBD1 (5 bases). The CDR3 loop spans 13 amino acids. The germline CDR1 and CDR2 sequences are SNHLY and FYNNEI. The V end lost 2 bases, the J end lost 8 bases, and 12 bases lay between the germline ends. CDR3 protein: CASSESEAGGYTF. DNA for the CDR3: TGTGCCAGCAGTGAATCGGAGGCAGGGGGCTACACCTTC. Based on the CDR3 plus reference TRBV2 and TRBJ1-2, the full variable domain is EPEVTQTPSHQVTQMGQEVILRCVPISNHLYFYWYRQILGQKVEFLVSFYNNEISEKSEIFDDQFSVERPDGSNFTLKIRSTKLEDSAMYFCASSESEAGGYTFGSGTRLTVV.

The table lists this clonotype with a few counts. The J gene is TRBJ2-7, the V gene TRBV2; D gene unclear. CDR1 is SNHLY and CDR2 is FYNNEI in the germline V gene. Trimming took off 3 bases at V and 4 bases at J, with 7 bases between the two ends. The CDR3 runs to 12 residues. The CDR3 sequence is CASSDLGYEQYV. The CDR3 bases are TGTGCCAGCAGTGACCTTGGGTACGAGCAGTACGTC.

This clonotype was observed at least ten times. V and J are TRBV12-3 or TRBV12-4 and TRBJ2-3, with D uncertain. Trimming shortened V by 3 bases and J by 1 base, and 8 bases separated the two germline ends. The CDR3 covers 14 residues. CDR3 nucleotides: TGTGCCAGCAGTTTGGGGTGGGGCACAGATACGCAGTATTTT. This sequence encodes CASSLGWGTDTQYF.

This clonotype was detected many times. V usage is TRBV6-2 or TRBV6-3 and J usage is TRBJ2-7; 7 bases match TRBD1. Looked up from germline, CDR1 is MNHEY and CDR2 is SVGEGT. V lost 1 base, J lost 2 bases, and 2 bases stayed unmatched. The CDR3 sequence is 14 residues long. The CDR3 loop is CASSYLTGTYEQYF. The CDR3 DNA reads as TGTGCCAGCAGTTACTTGACAGGGACCTACGAGCAGTACTTC.

This chain links TRBV11-2 with TRBJ1-1, with D possibly matching TRBD1 (6 bases). V shed 4 bases and J shed 5 bases, with 11 bases lying between them. The germline V gene has CDR1 SGHAT and CDR2 FQNNGV. This CDR3 has 13 residues. CDR3 region: CASSYTGRTEAFF. The CDR3 bases are TGTGCCAGCAGCTATACAGGGAGGACTGAAGCTTTCTTT.

This clonotype was observed a handful of times. The gene calls are TRBV7-6 and TRBJ2-2, with 7 positions matching TRBD2. The length of the CDR3 is 18 residues. V lost 5 bases, J lost 2 bases, and 14 bases stayed unmatched. Germline V CDR1 and CDR2: SGHVS, FNYEAQ. This CDR3 reads CASSRYGGSNLNTGELFF. CDR3 bases: TGTGCCAGCAGCCGATACGGGGGGTCCAATCTAAACACCGGGGAGCTGTTTTTT.

This clonotype occurred many times. The V gene is TRBV24-1, the J gene TRBJ2-1; D is unclear. CDR1 and CDR2 from the germline V gene are KGHDR and SFDVKD. V was trimmed by 1 base and J by 2 bases, leaving 8 bases between them. The CDR3 is made up of 15 amino acids. The CDR3 DNA follows: TGTGCCACCAGTGATTTTAGACATCCCTACAATGAGCAGTTCTTC. This encodes CATSDFRHPYNEQFF.

The gene calls are TRBV10-3 and TRBJ1-1; D call uncertain. V was trimmed by 5 bases and J by 1 base, leaving 5 bases between them. CDR3 size: 12 residues. Per germline, CDR1 ENHRY and CDR2 SYGVKD. This CDR3 reads CAISKGNTEAFF. The CDR3 DNA follows: TGTGCCATCAGTAAGGGGAACACTGAAGCTTTCTTT.

This clonotype was detected a few times. The rearrangement links TRBV24-1 to TRBJ1-5, with D perhaps TRBD1 (5 bases). Germline V gives CDR1 KGHDR, CDR2 SFDVKD. Trimming removed 7 bases at V and 12 bases at J, with 18 bases between. The CDR3 sequence is 13 residues long. DNA of the CDR3: TGTGCCACCAGCGCTCCCCCGGACGGACACCAGCATTTT. Translated: CATSAPPDGHQHF.

This clonotype was observed a few times. V and J are TRBV6-5 and TRBJ1-1, with TRBD1 as a possible D gene (5 bases). The V end was cut by 6 bases, the J end by 1 base, with 12 bases between. This CDR3 has 14 residues. The germline V gene has CDR1 MNHEY and CDR2 SVGAGI. CDR3 DNA sequence: TGTGCCAGCAGCTCCAATACAGGGAACACTGAAGCTTTCTTT. It codes for CASSSNTGNTEAFF.

This clonotype showed up just a few times. This chain uses TRBV29-1 with TRBJ1-5; 10 nucleotides agree with TRBD1. The V segment lost 1 base and the J segment 0 bases; nucleotides outside the gene matches: 24. The length of the CDR3 is 23 residues. Germline CDR1 is SQVTM and CDR2 is ANQGSEA. In DNA form, the CDR3 reads TGCAGCGTTGAAGTTGGTGGTCCGCGGAATGGGACAGGGGCCTCTCGTAGCAATCAGCCCCAGCATTTT. Translation gives CSVEVGGPRNGTGASRSNQPQHF.

This clonotype was seen many times. The rearrangement uses TRBV7-3 and TRBJ2-1; 8 bases align to TRBD2. This CDR3 has 15 residues. Germline values: CDR1 SGHTA, CDR2 FQGTGA. Trimming at V came to 3 bases and at J to 5 bases, leaving 6 bases not matched to a gene. The CDR3 is CASSLIGGAHNEQFF. CDR3 in DNA: TGTGCCAGCAGCTTGATCGGGGGGGCCCACAATGAGCAGTTCTTC. Full variable domain (remainder filled in from reference TRBV7-3 and TRBJ2-1): GAGVSQTPSNKVTEKGKYVELRCDPISGHTALYWYRQSLGQGPEFLIYFQGTGAADDSGLPNDRFFAVRPEGSVSTLKIQRTERGDSAVYLCASSLIGGAHNEQFFGPGTRLTVL.

This clonotype was seen only a few times. The chain employs TRBV6-2 or TRBV6-3 and TRBJ2-3; D gene uncertain. There are 13 residues in the CDR3. Trimming shortened V by 7 bases and J by 1 base, and 9 bases separated the two germline ends. From germline, CDR1 is MNHEY and CDR2 SVGEGT. The CDR3 sequence is CASNGRGTDTQYF. The CDR3 DNA reads TGTGCCAGCAACGGCCGGGGCACAGATACGCAGTATTTT.

At least ten counts were recorded for this clonotype. The CDR3 nucleotides are TGTGCCAGCAGCTCTTGGGGTTATGACACCGGGGAGCTGTTTTTT. It specifies CASSSWGYDTGELFF. The chain has TRBV11-2 and TRBJ2-2; D gene ambiguous. Per germline, CDR1 SGHAT and CDR2 FQNNGV. This CDR3 has 15 residues. The germline V and J ends were trimmed by 4 bases and 3 bases, with 12 bases remaining between them.

This sequence joins TRBV6-6 and TRBJ2-2; TRBD1 is a possible D gene (5 bases). The CDR3 totals 14 residues. Trimming took off 6 bases at V and 4 bases at J, with 12 bases between the two ends. The germline V gene encodes CDR1 MNHNY and CDR2 SVGAGI (reference sequence). The CDR3 spells CASSSRVSTGELFF. CDR3 sequence (DNA): TGTGCCAGCAGCAGCAGGGTTAGCACCGGGGAGCTGTTTTTT.

This clonotype has just a few counts. V is TRBV6-2 or TRBV6-3 and J is TRBJ2-2; TRBD2 is a possible D gene (5 bases). Germline CDR1 is MNHEY and CDR2 is SVGEGT. This CDR3 is 13 amino acids long. Trimming removed 6 bases from V and 6 bases from J, with 11 bases in between. The CDR3 nucleotides read TGTGCCAGCAGCTACACCGGGGCCGGGGAGCTGTTTTTT. It yields the protein CASSYTGAGELFF.

The chain is built from TRBV7-2 and TRBJ2-1; 9 bases line up with TRBD1. Germline lookup yields CDR1 SGHTA and CDR2 FQGNSA. The CDR3 is made up of 17 amino acids. J gave up 7 bases and V 5 bases, and 15 bases lay outside the gene matches. DNA of the CDR3: TGTGCCAGCAGCCTGGGGACCCGGGACAGGGATAGGAATGAGCAGTTCTTC. It is translated as CASSLGTRDRDRNEQFF. Filled out from reference TRBV7-2 and TRBJ2-1, the complete variable domain reads GAGVSQSPSNKVTEKGKDVELRCDPISGHTALYWYRQSLGQGLEFLIYFQGNSAPDKSGLPSDRFSAERTGGSVSTLTIQRTQQEDSAVYLCASSLGTRDRDRNEQFFGPGTRLTVL.

There are a few counts of this clonotype. This rearrangement joins TRBV14 to TRBJ1-5; D call uncertain. Germline assignment: CDR1 SGHDN and CDR2 FVKESK. The CDR3 runs 13 residues. Trimming pared 0 bases from V and 6 bases from J, leaving 6 bases between. The DNA of the CDR3 is TGTGCCAGCAGCCAAGAACTTGGTCAGCCCCAGCATTTT. Protein: CASSQELGQPQHF.

This chain's CDR3 is CASSAETGGREQYF. For the CDR3, the DNA is TGTGCCAGCAGTGCGGAGACAGGGGGGCGGGAGCAGTACTTC. The chain has TRBV2 and TRBJ2-7, with 9 bases fitting TRBD1. From germline, CDR1 is SNHLY and CDR2 FYNNEI. J lost 7 bases, V lost 4 bases, and 8 bases had no gene match. The CDR3 is 14 residues long.

In its sample, this clonotype was seen a few times. V is TRBV2 and J is TRBJ2-6, with a weak D call TRBD2 (6 bases). This CDR3 comprises 17 residues. Trimming took off 4 bases at V and 4 bases at J, with 17 bases between the two ends. The V gene's germline CDR1 is SNHLY and CDR2 FYNNEI. The CDR3 region is CASSVSGGPNGANVLTF. CDR3 bases: TGTGCCAGCAGTGTATCCGGGGGTCCGAACGGGGCCAACGTCCTGACTTTC.

V gene TRBV2 combines with J gene TRBJ2-7; TRBD1 is a possible D gene (5 bases). The germline CDR1 and CDR2 sequences are SNHLY and FYNNEI. Between the trimmed V and J ends, which lost 6 bases and 3 bases, there was a span of 12 bases. The CDR3 totals 13 residues. This CDR3 reads CASRATELYEQYF. The CDR3, as DNA: TGTGCCAGCAGAGCGACAGAGCTCTACGAGCAGTACTTC.

A few counts support this clonotype. The chain employs TRBV6-2 or TRBV6-3 and TRBJ1-6, with TRBD1 matching 10 bases. Looked up from germline, CDR1 is MNHEY and CDR2 is SVGEGT. The V and J ends lost 6 bases and 13 bases, in that order; junction bases with no gene match: 30. This CDR3 comprises 21 residues. CDR3 DNA: TGTGCCAGCAGCTTTCTGGATCCGGGACAGGGGATCGTTCTCGGAAATCCTCCCCTCCACTTT. This translates into CASSFLDPGQGIVLGNPPLHF.

This clonotype was detected a few times. This chain uses TRBV4-3 with TRBJ2-2, with D tentatively TRBD2 (6 bases). Germline V gene data show CDR1 as LGHNA and CDR2 as YSLEER. V lost 8 bases to trimming and J lost 4 bases, with 23 bases between them. The CDR3 sequence is 17 residues long. The CDR3 here is CASEKTGTRRGTGELFF. The CDR3 DNA follows: TGCGCCAGCGAAAAAACGGGGACTCGCCGAGGCACCGGGGAGCTGTTTTTT.